Listed below are T cell receptor beta chains from one sample, sequenced in a study of blood T cell repertoires in COVID-19. Sequencing used immunoSEQ multiplex PCR; TCRdb keeps in-frame clones, though not all of them. Among around 290,000 clones, approximately 90% were seen once, and the ten largest hold 2%. Material: PBMCs or T cells enriched from blood (not recorded which). All receptors come from a woman aged 55-75 years in a cohort exposed to, infected with or recovered from COVID-19 (not recorded which). The CDR3 runs from the conserved cysteine through the conserved F or W. Not every row has a clone size; where given, it reads once, few, many or a size class.

J	V	size	CDR3
TRBJ2-7	TRBV19	.	CASGVGRAYEQYF
TRBJ1-3	TRBV4-2	once	CASSQVQSGGAGNTIYF
TRBJ1-2	TRBV7-2	.	CASSPDNRGNGYTF
TRBJ2-7	TRBV25-1	.	CASSVRLAGGYEQYF
TRBJ2-2	TRBV3-1/TRBV3-2	.	CASSQGLGGPNTGELFF
TRBJ2-7	TRBV5-1	.	CASSLAGGFEQYF
TRBJ1-5	TRBV11-3	.	CASQGLRNQPQHF
TRBJ2-6	TRBV5-4	.	CASSPGQGETGANVLTF
TRBJ2-7	TRBV3-1/TRBV3-2	.	CASSSTSGTAYEQYF
TRBJ2-1	TRBV18	.	CASSRLTSATYNEQFF
TRBJ1-5	TRBV3-1/TRBV3-2	.	CASSRPGNQPQHF
TRBJ1-5	TRBV28	.	CASSLRGNHRPQHF
TRBJ2-7	TRBV7-8	.	CASSLWVWDYSYEQYF
TRBJ2-7	TRBV3-1/TRBV3-2	.	CASSRATGFEQYF
TRBJ1-1	TRBV28	.	CASSLWEVQSPRTEAFF
TRBJ2-5	TRBV13	.	CASSLRVAGYQETQYF
TRBJ1-6	TRBV4-3	.	CASSQATDRLYNSPLHF
TRBJ2-1	TRBV5-1	.	CASSPQSGKNEQFF
TRBJ1-1	TRBV5-8	once	CASSFMGARTPEAFF
TRBJ2-7	TRBV20-1	.	CSAPLYEQYF
TRBJ1-1	TRBV9	.	CASTPDPGPDTEAFF
TRBJ1-6	TRBV30	.	CAWNHRFSPLHF
TRBJ2-1	TRBV7-8	.	CASSPILEGQGSEQFF
TRBJ2-1	TRBV13	.	CASSPRLAGVNEQFF
TRBJ2-7	TRBV28	.	CASSLYGNLGQQYF
TRBJ2-5	TRBV18	.	CASSPEGETQYF